The 28 T cell receptor beta chains below were found in one sample sequenced in a study of breast tumors, draining lymph nodes, adjacent tissues. The lymph nodes were axillary draining lymph nodes from breast cancer patients. TCRdb fed the multiplex PCR reads into MiXCR, producing one record per CDR3 protein. Counted here are roughly 110,000 distinct CDR3 sequences, under 40% occurring once; the ten biggest clones make up approximately 6%. The sequencing input was axillary lymph node tissue. Receptor source: a female donor with breast cancer. Some clones in this sample may be carry-over from other donors' samples.

This clonotype was recorded at least ten times. The chain joins TRBV4-1 to TRBJ2-2, with 7 bases lining up with TRBD1. V gave up 4 bases and J gave up 0 bases; unmatched junction bases: 2. The CDR3 is made up of 15 amino acids. Germline CDR1 MGHRA, CDR2 YSYEKL. The CDR3 loop is CASSRGTANTGELFF. CDR3 coding DNA: TGCGCCAGCAGCCGAGGGACAGCGAACACCGGGGAGCTGTTTTTT.

This clonotype was seen many times. This rearrangement joins TRBV7-3 to TRBJ2-1; 16 bases line up with TRBD2. CDR1 SGHTA and CDR2 FQGTGA come from the germline V gene. The CDR3 contains 16 residues. Trimming took 3 bases from V and 6 from J; bases not matched to a gene: 2. CDR3 region: CASSLGLAGGANEQFF. The CDR3 nucleotides are TGTGCCAGCAGCTTGGGACTAGCGGGAGGGGCCAATGAGCAGTTCTTC. Looking up the rest from reference TRBV7-3 and TRBJ2-1 gives the full variable domain: GAGVSQTPSNKVTEKGKYVELRCDPISGHTALYWYRQSLGQGPEFLIYFQGTGAADDSGLPNDRFFAVRPEGSVSTLKIQRTERGDSAVYLCASSLGLAGGANEQFFGPGTRLTVL.

In this sample, this clonotype turned up many times. The chain joins TRBV5-6 to TRBJ2-4, with 10 bases lining up with TRBD1. Trimming cost V 4 bases and J 6 bases; bases outside gene matches: 13. CDR1 and CDR2 from the germline V gene are SGHDT and YYEEEE. The CDR3 sequence is 17 residues long. The CDR3 region is CASSLRQGALLGNIQYF. CDR3 DNA sequence: TGTGCCAGCAGCCTCAGACAGGGGGCCCTACTGGGAAACATTCAGTACTTC.

On this clonotype: A much bigger clone sits one base away, suggesting this may be a read error. The chain joins TRBV7-9 to TRBJ2-5; perhaps TRBD2 as D (6 bases). The CDR3 is made up of 17 amino acids. Per germline, CDR1 SEHNR and CDR2 FQNEAQ (reference sequence). DNA of the CDR3: TGTGCCAGCAGCCCTCCGCTCCGGGCGGGGCTACAAGAGCCCCAGTACTTC. This translates into CASSPPLRAGLQEPQYF.

This sequence joins TRBV7-8 and TRBJ2-5; possible D gene TRBD2, 6 bases. Trimming removed 2 bases from V and 4 bases from J, with 14 bases in between. The length of the CDR3 is 15 residues. CDR1 and CDR2 (germline): SGHVS, FQNEAQ. This CDR3 is CASSLPATRGETQYF. In DNA, the CDR3 is TGTGCCAGCAGCTTACCCGCGACTAGGGGAGAGACCCAGTACTTC.

This clonotype occurred a few times. The rearrangement joins TRBV20-1 to TRBJ1-5, with TRBD1 as a possible D gene (5 bases). The CDR3 has 14 amino acids. V lost 7 bases to trimming and J lost 11 bases, with 24 bases between them. Germline CDR1 DFQATT, CDR2 SNEGSKA (reference sequence). For the CDR3, the DNA is TGCAGTGGAAGCGGGGCCTCTCCCCAGGAGACCCAGCATTTT. It specifies CSGSGASPQETQHF.

This clonotype was found many times. J is TRBJ2-2 and V is TRBV20-1; TRBD1 agrees at 9 bases. Germline trimming cut 6 bases from V and 1 base from J; bases unmatched to any gene: 6. The CDR3 has 15 residues. CDR1 and CDR2 (germline): DFQATT, SNEGSKA (reference sequence). CDR3 amino acids: CSATRDRVNTGELFF. The CDR3 nucleotides are TGCAGTGCGACTCGGGACAGGGTGAACACCGGGGAGCTGTTTTTT.

Ten or more counts support this clonotype. This chain connects TRBV20-1 to TRBJ2-3; 9 nucleotides match TRBD2. V shed 1 base, J shed 4 bases, and the junction held 9 bases outside the gene matches. Germline CDR1 and CDR2: DFQATT and SNEGSKA (reference sequence). CDR3 length: 16 residues. CDR3 sequence reads: CSARASGAKVADTQYF. The CDR3 DNA reads TGCAGTGCTAGAGCTAGCGGGGCTAAGGTGGCAGATACGCAGTATTTT.

The genes are TRBV7-2 and TRBJ2-1, with a possible D match to TRBD1 (5 bases). V dropped 5 bases and J dropped 6 bases, with 11 bases sitting between them. The CDR3 sequence is 13 residues long. CDR1 is SGHTA, CDR2 FQGNSA, per germline. The CDR3 protein is CASSVTGVNEQFF. The CDR3 DNA sequence: TGTGCCAGCAGCGTAACAGGTGTCAATGAGCAGTTCTTC. Filled out from reference TRBV7-2 and TRBJ2-1, the complete variable domain reads GAGVSQSPSNKVTEKGKDVELRCDPISGHTALYWYRQSLGQGLEFLIYFQGNSAPDKSGLPSDRFSAERTGGSVSTLTIQRTQQEDSAVYLCASSVTGVNEQFFGPGTRLTVL.

About this clonotype: A much larger clone differs from this one at a single base, so this may be a read error. The CDR3 reads CASRPKGGSNQPQHF. The CDR3 DNA sequence: TGTGCCAGCAGGCCAAAGGGGGGCAGCAATCAGCCCCAGCATTTT. The chain is built from TRBV6-1 and TRBJ1-5; D may be TRBD1 (6 bases). The ends were cut back, 6 bases at V and 1 base at J, with 13 bases in the middle. The V gene's germline CDR1 is MNHNS and CDR2 SASEGT. This CDR3 has 15 residues.

This clonotype was picked up many times. The chain has TRBV6-5 and TRBJ1-5, with D maybe TRBD1 (5 bases). Germline CDR1 is MNHEY and CDR2 is SVGAGI. V lost 4 bases and J lost 7, with 14 bases in between. The CDR3 sequence is 14 residues long. CDR3 bases: TGTGCCAGCAGTTCAGGGACGGCGAAGCAGCCCCAGCATTTT. It codes for CASSSGTAKQPQHF.

The chain uses TRBV28 and TRBJ2-2; 15 bases match TRBD2. Looked up from germline, CDR1 is MDHEN and CDR2 is SYDVKM. The CDR3 runs 16 residues. V lost 4 bases and J lost 6; bases outside the gene matches: 3. CDR3 nucleotides: TGTGCCAGCAGTTCGAGGACTAGCGGGAGGGCCGGGGAGCTGTTTTTT. This sequence encodes CASSSRTSGRAGELFF.

In this sample, this clonotype turned up many times. The chain is built from TRBV4-1 and TRBJ2-3; a possible D gene is TRBD2 (6 bases). From germline, CDR1 is MGHRA and CDR2 YSYEKL. CDR3 length equals 17 residues. V lost 4 bases and J 0 bases, leaving 17 bases between the germline ends. CDR3 sequence: CASSLKLAGTSTDTQYF. The CDR3 DNA follows: TGCGCCAGCAGCCTAAAACTAGCAGGAACAAGCACAGATACGCAGTATTTT.

This clonotype has at least ten counts. The chain couples TRBV3-1 to TRBJ2-6; D remains unclear. CDR3 length: 14 amino acids. Germline assignment: CDR1 LGHDT and CDR2 YNNKEL (reference sequence). V lost 2 bases and J lost 1, with 3 bases in between. CDR3 protein: CASSQRSGANVLTF. In DNA, the CDR3 is TGTGCCAGCAGCCAAAGATCTGGGGCCAACGTCCTGACTTTC.

Ten or more counts support this clonotype. The chain recombines TRBV7-2 with TRBJ2-7, with 15 bases matching TRBD2. The germline gives CDR1 SGHTA, CDR2 FQGNSA. The CDR3 runs 16 residues. The junction had 5 bases not matched to a gene; V was cut back by 3 bases and J by 5 bases. CDR3 region: CASSLYGTSGGNEQYF. The CDR3 DNA reads TGTGCCAGCAGCTTGTACGGGACTAGCGGGGGGAACGAGCAGTACTTC.

This clonotype was detected ten times or more. The chain has TRBV3-1 and TRBJ2-1; unclear D gene. Per the germline V gene, CDR1 is LGHDT and CDR2 is YNNKEL (reference sequence). The CDR3 loop spans 14 amino acids. V was cut by 4 bases and J by 6 bases, with 13 bases left in between. In DNA form, the CDR3 reads TGTGCCAGCAGCCCGCTTCTGGTATTCAATGAGCAGTTCTTC. Protein product: CASSPLLVFNEQFF.

This sequence joins TRBV7-3 and TRBJ2-2; possibly TRBD2 for D (5 bases). With 7 bases removed from V and 6 bases from J, the gap between germline ends came to 18 bases. This CDR3 contains 15 residues. Germline lookup yields CDR1 SGHTA and CDR2 FQGTGA. The CDR3 here is CASTPRGSGAGELFF. In DNA, the CDR3 is TGTGCCAGCACCCCGCGAGGGAGTGGCGCCGGGGAGCTGTTTTTT.

A word on this clonotype: A much larger clone sits a single nucleotide away, making a read error possible. The CDR3 is CASSTAGTEAFF. Written as DNA, the CDR3 is TGTGCCAGTAGTACGGCAGGGACTGAAGCTTTCTTT. The chain employs TRBV19 and TRBJ1-1; a weak D match, TRBD1 (5 bases). V dropped 4 bases and J dropped 5 bases, with 8 bases sitting between them. There are 12 residues in the CDR3. CDR1 is LNHDA, CDR2 SQIVND, per germline (reference sequence).

Of note for this clonotype: This clone may be a read error of a much larger clone one base away. This chain uses TRBV6-2 or TRBV6-3 with TRBJ1-4, with 7 positions matching TRBD1. Per germline, CDR1 MNHEY and CDR2 SVGEGT. Trimming at V came to 5 bases and at J to 0 bases, leaving 6 bases not matched to a gene. This CDR3 has 16 amino acids. The CDR3 here is CASSQGTDATNEKLFF. The CDR3 DNA follows: TGTGCCAGCAGTCAGGGGACAGACGCAACTAATGAAAAACTGTTTTTT.

A word on this clonotype: The limits of the CDR3 on the DNA are not certain, so only TCRdb's listed CDR3 is given. The rearrangement links TRBV7-6 to TRBJ1-5. The germline CDR1 and CDR2 sequences are SGHVS and FNYEAQ. Including both end residues, the CDR3 is 20 amino acids long. The CDR3: CASSFYICSARPVSNQPQHF.

Many counts were recorded for this clonotype. V usage is TRBV6-1 and J usage is TRBJ1-2; TRBD1 matches at 9 bases. With V trimmed by 2 bases and J by 5 bases, 6 bases remained unmatched. The germline V gene encodes CDR1 MNHNS and CDR2 SASEGT. This CDR3 has 15 amino acids. Here the CDR3 reads CASSETVTGGYGYTF. CDR3 in DNA: TGTGCCAGCAGTGAAACAGTGACAGGGGGTTATGGCTACACCTTC.

The table lists this clonotype with many counts. V gene TRBV20-1 combines with J gene TRBJ1-6, with no clear D. Germline V gene lookup returns CDR1 DFQATT and CDR2 SNEGSKA (reference sequence). This CDR3 is 13 amino acids long. Trimming left V 1 base short and J 7 bases short, with 8 bases between. As DNA, the CDR3 is TGCAGTGCTAGAGCAGGAGGGAATTCACCCCTCCACTTT. This sequence encodes CSARAGGNSPLHF.

J is TRBJ2-1 and V is TRBV5-6, with 7 bases identical to TRBD1. V lost 0 bases and J lost 7; bases outside the gene matches: 10. Per the germline V gene, CDR1 is SGHDT and CDR2 is YYEEEE. The CDR3 has 16 amino acids. The CDR3, as DNA: TGTGCCAGCAGCTTGGCCTTAGGACAGGATTCTAATGAGCAGTTCTTC. Protein sequence: CASSLALGQDSNEQFF.

This clonotype was observed many times. The chain joins TRBV29-1 to TRBJ1-5, with a weak D call TRBD1 (5 bases). Trimming pared 7 bases from V and 6 bases from J, leaving 13 bases between. CDR1 SQVTM and CDR2 ANQGSEA come from the germline V gene. The CDR3 is 12 residues long. CDR3 loop: CSAGGGSQPQHF. The CDR3 bases are TGCAGCGCCGGGGGGGGAAGTCAGCCCCAGCATTTT.

This clonotype showed up many times. V usage is TRBV5-6 and J usage is TRBJ2-3; D is unclear. Germline lookup yields CDR1 SGHDT and CDR2 YYEEEE. The CDR3 length is 17 residues. V lost 3 bases and J 4 bases, leaving 21 bases between the germline ends. This chain's CDR3 is CASSSPGTPPLPDTQYF. CDR3 DNA sequence: TGTGCCAGCAGCTCCCCGGGTACTCCGCCTCTCCCAGATACGCAGTATTTT.

This clonotype was detected only a few times. A much more abundant neighbour one base away suggests this may be a read error. The CDR3, as DNA: TGTGCCAGCAGCTTGGGGCCGGCACAGGGGATAAATGAGCAGTTCTTC. Residues: CASSLGPAQGINEQFF. This chain links TRBV5-4 with TRBJ2-1; 7 bases are a match to TRBD1. The trim removed 0 bases at V and 7 bases at J, leaving 10 bases unmatched. The CDR3 contains 16 residues. Germline V gene data show CDR1 as SGHNT and CDR2 as YYREEE (reference sequence).

This clonotype was recorded at least ten times. V is TRBV7-2 and J is TRBJ2-1; D is possibly TRBD2 (6 bases). Trimming shortened V by 5 bases and J by 3 bases, and 17 bases separated the two germline ends. This CDR3 contains 16 residues. Germline CDR1 and CDR2: SGHTA and FQGNSA. The CDR3 sequence is CASSPPRFSGYNEQFF. As DNA, the CDR3 is TGTGCCAGCAGCCCGCCTAGATTTAGCGGCTACAATGAGCAGTTCTTC.

This rearrangement joins TRBV6-2 or TRBV6-3 to TRBJ1-2; TRBD1 agrees at 8 bases. The trim removed 5 bases at V and 0 bases at J, leaving 5 bases unmatched. The CDR3 covers 15 residues. CDR1 and CDR2 from the germline V gene are MNHEY and SVGEGT. Here the CDR3 DNA reads TGTGCCAGCAGTGCCCAACAGGGGGCTAACTATGGCTACACCTTC. As protein: CASSAQQGANYGYTF.